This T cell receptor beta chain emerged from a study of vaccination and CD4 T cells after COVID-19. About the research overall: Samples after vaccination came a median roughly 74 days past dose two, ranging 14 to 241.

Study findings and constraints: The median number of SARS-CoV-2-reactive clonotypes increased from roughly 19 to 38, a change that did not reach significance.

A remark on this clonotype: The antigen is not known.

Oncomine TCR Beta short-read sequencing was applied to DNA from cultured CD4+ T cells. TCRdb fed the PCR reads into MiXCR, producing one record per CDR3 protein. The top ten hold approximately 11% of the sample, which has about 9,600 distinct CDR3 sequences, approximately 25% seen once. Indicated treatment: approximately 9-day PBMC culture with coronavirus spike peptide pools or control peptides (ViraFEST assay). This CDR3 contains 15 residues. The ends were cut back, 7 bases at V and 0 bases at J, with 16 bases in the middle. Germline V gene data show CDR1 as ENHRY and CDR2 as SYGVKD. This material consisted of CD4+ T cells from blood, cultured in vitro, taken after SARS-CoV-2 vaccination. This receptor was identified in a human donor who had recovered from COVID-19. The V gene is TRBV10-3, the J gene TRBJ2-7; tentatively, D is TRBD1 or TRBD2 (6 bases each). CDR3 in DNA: TGTGCCATCATGAGGGGGGCAATGGGCTCCTACGAGCAGTACTTC. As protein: CAIMRGAMGSYEQYF.